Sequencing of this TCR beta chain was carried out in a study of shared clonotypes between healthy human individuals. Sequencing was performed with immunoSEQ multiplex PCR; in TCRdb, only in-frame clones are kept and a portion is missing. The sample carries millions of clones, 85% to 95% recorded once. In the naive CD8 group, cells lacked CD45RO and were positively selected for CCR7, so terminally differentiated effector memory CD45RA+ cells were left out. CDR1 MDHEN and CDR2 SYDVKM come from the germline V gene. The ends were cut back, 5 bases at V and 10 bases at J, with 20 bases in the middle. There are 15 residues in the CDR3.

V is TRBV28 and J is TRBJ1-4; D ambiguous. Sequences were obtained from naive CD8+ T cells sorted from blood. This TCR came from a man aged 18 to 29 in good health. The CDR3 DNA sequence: TGTGCCAGCAGTCCCCGTGGGTTCCTGCTCGGAAAACTGTTTTTT. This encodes CASSPRGFLLGKLFF.